This T cell receptor beta chain stems from a study of blood T cells in healthy people across ages. Researchers report isolating at least 6.5 million PBMCs per sample. The CDR3 is 13 amino acids. From germline, CDR1 is DFQATT and CDR2 SNEGSKA (reference sequence). Trimming pared 5 bases from V and 1 base from J, leaving 9 bases between. With respect to this clonotype: Its antigen is still unknown.

With a J-beta primer mix and a sample-barcoded 5' primer, a second PCR ran about 7 to 12 cycles. Each TCR beta cDNA got a 12-nucleotide random molecular identifier. A single record per CDR3 protein comes from TCRdb applying MiXCR to the 5' RACE reads. Of 850,000 or so distinct CDR3 sequences in the sample, around 28% were seen once. General study points: The authors considered diversity estimates from one million T cells to be underestimates.

J is TRBJ1-3 and V is TRBV20-1; D not resolved. This clonotype was sampled from a woman aged 80 or over in good health. Sequencing was carried out using blood. The CDR3: CSADAGSGNTIYF. The DNA of the CDR3 is TGCAGTGCTGATGCTGGGTCTGGAAACACCATATATTTT.